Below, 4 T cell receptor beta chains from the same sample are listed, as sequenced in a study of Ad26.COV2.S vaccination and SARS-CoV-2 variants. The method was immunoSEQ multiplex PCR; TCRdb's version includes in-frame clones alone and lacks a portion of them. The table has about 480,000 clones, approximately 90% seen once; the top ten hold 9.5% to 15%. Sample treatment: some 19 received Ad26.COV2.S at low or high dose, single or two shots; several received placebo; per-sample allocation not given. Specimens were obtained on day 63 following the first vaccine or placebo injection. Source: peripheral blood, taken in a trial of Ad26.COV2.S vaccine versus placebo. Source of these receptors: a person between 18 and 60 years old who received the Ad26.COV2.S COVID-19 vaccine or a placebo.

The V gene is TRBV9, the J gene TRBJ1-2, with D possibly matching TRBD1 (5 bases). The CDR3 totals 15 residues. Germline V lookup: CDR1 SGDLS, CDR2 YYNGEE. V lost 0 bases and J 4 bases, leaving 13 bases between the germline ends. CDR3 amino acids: CASSVDPEGTYGYTF. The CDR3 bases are TGTGCCAGCAGCGTAGACCCCGAGGGGACCTATGGCTACACCTTC.

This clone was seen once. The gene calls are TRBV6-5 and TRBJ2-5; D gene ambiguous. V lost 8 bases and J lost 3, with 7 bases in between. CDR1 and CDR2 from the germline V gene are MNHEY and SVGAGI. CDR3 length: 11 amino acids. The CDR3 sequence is CASSREETQYF. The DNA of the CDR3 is TGTGCCAGCTCCCGGGAAGAGACCCAGTACTTC.

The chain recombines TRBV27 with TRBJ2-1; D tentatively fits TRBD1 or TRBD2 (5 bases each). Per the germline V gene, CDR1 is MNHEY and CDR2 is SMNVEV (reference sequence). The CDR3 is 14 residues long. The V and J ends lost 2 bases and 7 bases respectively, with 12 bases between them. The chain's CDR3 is CASSLLQRGNEQFF. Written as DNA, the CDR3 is TGTGCCAGCAGTTTACTCCAGAGGGGTAATGAGCAGTTCTTC.

CDR3 amino acids: CASSLPQTYEQYF. DNA for the CDR3: TGTGCCAGCAGCTTGCCCCAGACCTACGAGCAGTACTTC. The V gene is TRBV5-4, the J gene TRBJ2-7; D unresolved. Trimming removed 1 base at V and 2 bases at J, with 7 bases between. Per germline, CDR1 SGHNT and CDR2 YYREEE (reference sequence). The CDR3 is 13 residues long.